The rows below give T cell receptor beta chains drawn from one sample of a study of blood T cells in healthy people across ages. TCRdb re-called the 5' RACE reads through MiXCR, storing one row per CDR3 protein. Altogether over 1.5 million distinct CDR3 sequences are present, about 50% being singletons, with the ten largest covering less than 2.5%. Material for sequencing was blood. The receptor set was obtained from a woman in her 40s in good health. CDR3s include the opening cysteine and the closing phenylalanine or tryptophan. The D gene is left open where the match is weak. Rows give clone size only sometimes, using once, few, many, or a class for an expanded clone.

v_call,j_call,clone_size,d_call,cdr3_length,cdr3_nt,cdr3_aa
TRBV13,TRBJ2-7,-,-,14,TGTGCCAGCAGGTTTTTTGGGGGCCCCTACGAGCAGTACTTC,CASRFFGGPYEQYF
TRBV12-3/TRBV12-4,TRBJ2-7,few,-,14,TGTGCCAGCAGTCCTCAGGGATTTGCAGGCGAGCAGTACTTC,CASSPQGFAGEQYF
TRBV28,TRBJ2-7,-,-,13,TGTGCCAGCACCAAACCCGGCTCCTACGAGCAGTACTTC,CASTKPGSYEQYF
TRBV7-8,TRBJ1-2,few,-,14,TGTGCCAGCCGGGTCGGGCCTCCGGGCGATGGCTACACCTTC,CASRVGPPGDGYTF
TRBV14,TRBJ1-4,-,-,14,TGTGCCAGCAGCCAAGACTGGGGAGGTGAAAAACTGTTTTTT,CASSQDWGGEKLFF
TRBV5-1,TRBJ2-3,few,TRBD1,15,TGCGCCAGCAGTTTGGGGGACAGACCCACAGATACGCAGTATTTT,CASSLGDRPTDTQYF
TRBV4-2,TRBJ2-1,few,TRBD2,17,TGTGCCAGCAGCCAAGATCTAAGGCTAGCGGGGGGCCATGAGCAGTTCTTC,CASSQDLRLAGGHEQFF
TRBV25-1,TRBJ2-1,-,TRBD2,15,TGTGCCAGTAACAAACGGGGGGGCTTTGACAATGAGCAGTTCTTC,CASNKRGGFDNEQFF
TRBV9,TRBJ2-3,few,TRBD2,16,TGTGCCAGCAGCGAAACGACTAGCACTAGCACAGATACGCAGTATTTT,CASSETTSTSTDTQYF
TRBV6-6,TRBJ1-5,-,TRBD1,16,TGTGCCAGCAGTCCTATGGCGACAGGGGTCGGCCAGCCCCAGCATTTT,CASSPMATGVGQPQHF
TRBV6-2/TRBV6-3,TRBJ2-5,-,-,17,TGTGCCAGCAGTTACTTTGGGGGGTCTTCCTCCCAAGAGACCCAGTACTTC,CASSYFGGSSSQETQYF
TRBV6-5,TRBJ1-1,-,-,15,TGTGCCAGCAGTTACGACAGGCGGGGGGACACTGAAGCTTTCTTT,CASSYDRRGDTEAFF
TRBV11-2,TRBJ2-5,-,TRBD1,15,TGTGCCAGCAGCTTAAACAGGGGCGCCTGGGAGACCCAGTACTTC,CASSLNRGAWETQYF
TRBV20-1,TRBJ2-1,-,TRBD2,17,TGCAGTGCTCCCGCTAGCGGGGGGGCCATATCCTACAATGAGCAGTTCTTC,CSAPASGGAISYNEQFF
TRBV5-1,TRBJ2-7,many,-,14,TGTGCCAGCAGCTTAGAAGGGCGTCCCTACGAGCAGTACTTC,CASSLEGRPYEQYF
TRBV6-2/TRBV6-3,TRBJ2-7,-,TRBD2,15,TGTGCCAGCAGTTACAGACTAGCGGGGGACTACGAGCAGTACTTC,CASSYRLAGDYEQYF
TRBV7-6,TRBJ2-3,once,-,15,TGTGCCAGCAGCTTAGGGTCAGGAGAAAGCTATACGCAGTATTTT,CASSLGSGESYTQYF